The rows below give T cell receptor beta chains drawn from one sample of a study of Tregs in tolerant kidney transplant recipients. Data came from immunoSEQ multiplex PCR; TCRdb stores just in-frame clones and leaves some out. The table has 90,000 or so clones, roughly 93% seen once. Source: CD4+ T cells from blood (PBMCs), taken 12 months after the transplant. Receptors were obtained from a human patient who received a combined kidney and bone marrow transplant. Some T cells here may be from the graft donor. The CDR3 runs from the conserved cysteine through the conserved F or W. A D gene is named only where the DNA matches it firmly. Clone size is given for some rows only: seen once, a few or many times, or a class if the clone is expanded.

TRBD1 | NA | TRBJ1-4 | TRBV7-9 | CASGWGTGTGGNEKLFF | TGTGCCAGCGGCTGGGGGACAGGGACAGGAGGGAATGAAAAACTGTTTTTT
NA | NA | TRBJ2-3 | TRBV7-2 | CASSPTFKRTYISTDTQYF | TGTGCCAGCAGCCCTACTTTCAAACGGACATATATTAGCACAGATACGCAGTATTTT
NA | NA | TRBJ2-5 | TRBV5-8 | CASSPHRGGETQYF | TGTGCCAGCAGCCCCCATCGGGGTGGTGAGACCCAGTACTTC
TRBD1 | NA | TRBJ1-2 | TRBV28 | CASSFGVRPQGLYGYTF | TGTGCCAGCAGTTTCGGGGTCCGCCCACAGGGGTTATATGGCTACACCTTC
TRBD2 | NA | TRBJ2-5 | TRBV6-5 | CASSYRGAGGRETQYF | TGTGCCAGCAGTTACCGGGGAGCGGGAGGGCGGGAGACCCAGTACTTC
TRBD1 | NA | TRBJ1-5 | TRBV6-4 | CATLDREAYQPQHF | TGTGCTACACTCGACAGGGAGGCTTATCAGCCCCAGCATTTT
TRBD1 | NA | TRBJ1-1 | TRBV19 | CASQKQGTGTAFF | TGTGCCAGCCAGAAACAGGGGACCGGGACTGCTTTCTTT
NA | few | TRBJ2-2 | TRBV2 | CASSVFGREVIGELFF | TGTGCCAGCAGTGTCTTCGGCAGGGAGGTTATCGGGGAGCTGTTTTTT
NA | NA | TRBJ1-1 | TRBV21-1 | CASSKVIGGGDTEAFF | TGTGCCAGCAGCAAAGTTATCGGGGGAGGGGACACTGAAGCTTTCTTT
TRBD1 | NA | TRBJ2-7 | TRBV9 | CASSPRDRNYEQYF | TGTGCCAGCAGCCCCCGGGACAGGAACTACGAGCAGTACTTC
TRBD1 | NA | TRBJ2-7 | TRBV4-2 | CASRQGQGSYEQYF | TGTGCCAGCAGACAAGGACAGGGCTCCTACGAGCAGTACTTC
TRBD1 | NA | TRBJ1-2 | TRBV18 | CASSPDRVGGYTF | TGTGCCAGCTCACCAGACAGGGTGGGTGGCTACACCTTC
NA | NA | TRBJ2-1 | TRBV7-8 | CASSPDKHNEQFF | TGTGCCAGCAGCCCGGACAAGCACAATGAGCAGTTCTTC
NA | NA | TRBJ1-2 | TRBV11-2 | CASSSGALIYGYTF | TGTGCCAGCAGCTCAGGGGCCCTCATCTATGGCTACACCTTC
NA | NA | TRBJ2-1 | TRBV5-4 | CASSLVLPGDNEQFF | TGTGCCAGCAGCTTGGTATTACCAGGGGACAATGAGCAGTTCTTC
NA | NA | TRBJ1-3 | TRBV2 | CASKLRRSGNTIYF | TGTGCCAGCAAACTACGGCGCTCTGGAAACACCATATATTTT
TRBD1 | NA | TRBJ1-5 | TRBV7-9 | CASSAMTGRGVNQPQHF | TGTGCCAGCAGCGCCATGACAGGGCGAGGGGTAAATCAGCCCCAGCATTTT
NA | NA | TRBJ2-1 | TRBV7-2 | CASSFVAEFSYNEQFF | TGTGCCAGCAGCTTCGTAGCGGAATTCTCCTACAATGAGCAGTTCTTC
TRBD2 | NA | TRBJ2-7 | TRBV28 | CASTGTSDYEQYF | TGTGCCAGCACCGGGACTAGCGATTACGAGCAGTACTTC
TRBD2 | NA | TRBJ2-1 | TRBV4-2 | CASSLGTSGVYIWSYNEQFF | TGTGCCAGCAGCCTTGGGACTAGCGGGGTCTATATTTGGTCCTACAATGAGCAGTTCTTC
NA | NA | TRBJ1-2 | TRBV10-3 | CAISPTERHGYTF | TGTGCCATCAGCCCGACAGAAAGACATGGCTACACCTTC
NA | NA | TRBJ1-2 | TRBV5-1 | CASSLVRGYGYTF | TGCGCCAGCAGCTTGGTCAGGGGTTATGGCTACACCTTC
NA | once | TRBJ1-2 | TRBV6-5 | CASSEAGQGGYTF | TGTGCCAGCAGTGAAGCAGGGCAGGGAGGCTACACCTTC
TRBD2 | NA | TRBJ2-5 | TRBV5-1 | CASSPMTSGGEETQYF | TGCGCCAGCAGCCCCATGACTAGCGGGGGGGAAGAGACCCAGTACTTC
TRBD1 | NA | TRBJ2-1 | TRBV9 | CASSVVQGVGNEQFF | TGTGCCAGCAGCGTAGTACAGGGGGTCGGCAATGAGCAGTTCTTC
TRBD2 | once | TRBJ2-1 | TRBV18 | CASSPQLAGGVSYNEQFF | TGTGCCAGCTCACCGCAACTAGCGGGGGGCGTATCCTACAATGAGCAGTTCTTC
TRBD1 | NA | TRBJ1-6 | TRBV2 | CASSGGMFNSPLHF | TGTGCCAGTTCAGGGGGTATGTTTAATTCACCCCTCCACTTT
TRBD1 | NA | TRBJ1-2 | TRBV29-1 | CSVDTGGENYGYTF | TGCAGCGTTGACACAGGGGGCGAAAACTATGGCTACACCTTC
TRBD2 | NA | TRBJ2-5 | TRBV11-3 | CASSINLGGETQYF | TGTGCCAGCAGCATAAACTTGGGGGGGGAGACCCAGTACTTC
NA | NA | TRBJ2-6 | TRBV4-2 | CASSRRPGDGANVLTF | TGTGCCAGCAGCCGGCGGCCGGGAGATGGGGCCAACGTCCTGACTTTC
NA | NA | TRBJ2-7 | TRBV5-1 | CASSLGASYEQYF | TGCGCCAGCAGCTTGGGAGCCTCCTACGAGCAGTACTTC
TRBD2 | NA | TRBJ2-1 | TRBV5-1 | CASRATSGMDNEQFF | TGCGCCAGCAGGGCGACTAGCGGGATGGACAATGAGCAGTTCTTC
NA | NA | TRBJ1-4 | TRBV2 | CASMTGVREKLFF | TGTGCCAGCATGACGGGGGTGAGGGAAAAACTGTTTTTT
NA | NA | TRBJ2-2 | TRBV18 | CASSPPIQSGELFF | TGTGCCAGCTCACCACCGATCCAGTCCGGGGAGCTGTTTTTT
NA | NA | TRBJ2-7 | TRBV19 | CASSMSPSDPYEQYF | TGTGCCAGTAGTATGAGTCCTAGCGACCCCTACGAGCAGTACTTC
TRBD2 | NA | TRBJ2-3 | TRBV5-4 | CASSSIAGPDTQYF | TGTGCCAGCAGCTCAATAGCGGGGCCAGATACGCAGTATTTT
NA | once | TRBJ1-6 | TRBV6-4 | CASGSSYNSPLHF | TGTGCCAGCGGGAGCTCCTATAATTCCCCCCTCCACTTT
NA | NA | TRBJ1-6 | TRBV2 | CASSERQDSSYNSPLHF | TGTGCCAGCAGTGAAAGACAGGACAGCTCCTATAATTCACCCCTCCACTTT
TRBD1 | NA | TRBJ2-7 | TRBV11-3 | CASSLGGSGGYEQYF | TGTGCCAGCAGCTTAGGCGGCTCAGGGGGCTACGAGCAGTACTTC
NA | NA | TRBJ1-2 | TRBV6-5 | CASSPNRVRADGYTF | TGTGCCAGCAGCCCGAACAGGGTAAGGGCGGATGGCTACACCTTC
NA | NA | TRBJ1-1 | TRBV5-1 | CASTASVNTEAFF | TGCGCCAGCACCGCGTCGGTGAACACTGAAGCTTTCTTT
NA | once | TRBJ1-2 | TRBV15 | CATSRAPGGGYTF | TGTGCCACCAGCAGAGCCCCTGGGGGGGGCTACACCTTC
TRBD1 | NA | TRBJ1-2 | TRBV7-9 | CASSSGQGVFYGYTF | TGTGCCAGCAGCTCCGGACAGGGGGTTTTCTATGGCTACACCTTC
NA | NA | TRBJ2-5 | TRBV7-8 | CASSFSETQYF | TGTGCCAGCAGCTTTTCGGAGACCCAGTACTTC
TRBD1 | NA | TRBJ1-5 | TRBV4-2 | CASSQVQGARNQPQHF | TGTGCCAGCAGCCAAGTCCAGGGGGCTCGCAATCAGCCCCAGCATTTT